These 6 T cell receptor beta chains came from one sample sequenced in a study of low-dose radiotherapy and immunotherapy resistance in tumors. Indicated time point: before trial treatment. Both TCRalpha and TCRbeta chains were reverse transcribed with V-gene-specific primers. TCR amplification used 20 to 25 PCR cycles, a constant-region primer and a V-primer adapter. TCRdb re-called the reads through MiXCR, storing one row per CDR3 protein. Of 85,000 to 100,000 distinct CDR3 sequences in the sample, 9% to 9.5% are singletons; the top ten hold roughly 1%. The sample was PBMCs, taken before treatment. The receptors derive from a male donor with prostate cancer.

This clonotype was observed at least ten times. The chain carries TRBV12-3 or TRBV12-4 and TRBJ2-7; D gene ambiguous. Trimming stripped 6 bases from V and 3 bases from J, with 12 bases between. This CDR3 is 13 amino acids long. CDR3 sequence reads: CASSRLANYEQYF. In DNA form, the CDR3 reads TGTGCCAGCAGCCGATTAGCCAACTACGAGCAGTACTTC.

This clonotype was seen only a few times. The rearrangement joins TRBV30 to TRBJ1-2; 7 bases line up with TRBD1. The germline V gene has CDR1 GTSNPN and CDR2 SVGIG (reference sequence). CDR3 length: 14 amino acids. The V and J ends lost 1 base and 8 bases, in that order; junction bases with no gene match: 10. CDR3 coding DNA: TGTGCCTGGAGTGCTAGAGACAGGGTGGTAGGCTACACCTTC. This sequence encodes CAWSARDRVVGYTF. Full variable domain (rest looked up from reference TRBV30 and TRBJ1-2): SQTIHQWPATLVQPVGSPLSLECTVEGTSNPNLYWYRQAAGRGLQLLFYSVGIGQISSEVPQNLSASRPQDRQFILSSKKLLLSDSGFYLCAWSARDRVVGYTFGSGTRLTVV.

In this sample, this clonotype turned up many times. The V call is TRBV14, the J call TRBJ2-7; the D gene is possibly TRBD1 (5 bases). The V end was cut by 4 bases, the J end by 3 bases, with 19 bases between. Germline CDR1 is SGHDN and CDR2 is FVKESK. This CDR3 has 16 residues. Written as DNA, the CDR3 is TGTGCCAGCAGCCCCCCGTTTGGGGCGAATATCTACGAGCAGTACTTC. This codes for CASSPPFGANIYEQYF. Using reference TRBV14 and TRBJ2-7 for the parts outside the CDR3, the full variable domain is EAGVTQFPSHSVIEKGQTVTLRCDPISGHDNLYWYRRVMGKEIKFLLHFVKESKQDESGMPNNRFLAERTGGTYSTLKVQPAELEDSGVYFCASSPPFGANIYEQYFGPGTRLTVT.

This clonotype was seen repeatedly, ten times or more. The chain links TRBV13 to TRBJ2-7; TRBD2 matches at 8 bases. The CDR3 consists of 14 residues. Germline V lookup: CDR1 PRHDT, CDR2 FYEKMQ (reference sequence). Trimming at V came to 6 bases and at J to 3 bases, leaving 7 bases not matched to a gene. CDR3 DNA: TGTGCCAGCAGTCCTATCGGGAGGGTCTACGAGCAGTACTTC. It codes for CASSPIGRVYEQYF. The variable domain in full, completed from reference TRBV13 and TRBJ2-7, reads AAGVIQSPRHLIKEKRETATLKCYPIPRHDTVYWYQQGPGQDPQFLISFYEKMQSDKGSIPDRFSAQQFSDYHSELNMSSLELGDSALYFCASSPIGRVYEQYFGPGTRLTVT.

This clonotype was seen repeatedly, ten times or more. V usage is TRBV7-2 and J usage is TRBJ2-7; possibly TRBD1 for D (6 bases). The CDR3 length is 13 residues. V lost 9 bases to trimming and J lost 4 bases, with 16 bases between them. CDR1 is SGHTA and CDR2 is FQGNSA in the germline V gene. The DNA of the CDR3 is TGTGCCAGGAGGGGGTCCCAGAGTTACGAGCAGTACTTC. This encodes CARRGSQSYEQYF.

Points on this clonotype: The junction departs from the called germline gene at one end, perhaps through a read error. The genes are TRBV20-1 and TRBJ2-5; D might be TRBD1 or TRBD2, each matching 6 bases. The CDR3 extends over 12 amino acids. Germline CDR1 is DFQATT and CDR2 is SNEGSKA (reference sequence). CDR3 in amino acids: CSATGGLETQYF. DNA of the CDR3: TGCAGTGCCACCGGGGGCCTGGAGACACAGTACTTC.